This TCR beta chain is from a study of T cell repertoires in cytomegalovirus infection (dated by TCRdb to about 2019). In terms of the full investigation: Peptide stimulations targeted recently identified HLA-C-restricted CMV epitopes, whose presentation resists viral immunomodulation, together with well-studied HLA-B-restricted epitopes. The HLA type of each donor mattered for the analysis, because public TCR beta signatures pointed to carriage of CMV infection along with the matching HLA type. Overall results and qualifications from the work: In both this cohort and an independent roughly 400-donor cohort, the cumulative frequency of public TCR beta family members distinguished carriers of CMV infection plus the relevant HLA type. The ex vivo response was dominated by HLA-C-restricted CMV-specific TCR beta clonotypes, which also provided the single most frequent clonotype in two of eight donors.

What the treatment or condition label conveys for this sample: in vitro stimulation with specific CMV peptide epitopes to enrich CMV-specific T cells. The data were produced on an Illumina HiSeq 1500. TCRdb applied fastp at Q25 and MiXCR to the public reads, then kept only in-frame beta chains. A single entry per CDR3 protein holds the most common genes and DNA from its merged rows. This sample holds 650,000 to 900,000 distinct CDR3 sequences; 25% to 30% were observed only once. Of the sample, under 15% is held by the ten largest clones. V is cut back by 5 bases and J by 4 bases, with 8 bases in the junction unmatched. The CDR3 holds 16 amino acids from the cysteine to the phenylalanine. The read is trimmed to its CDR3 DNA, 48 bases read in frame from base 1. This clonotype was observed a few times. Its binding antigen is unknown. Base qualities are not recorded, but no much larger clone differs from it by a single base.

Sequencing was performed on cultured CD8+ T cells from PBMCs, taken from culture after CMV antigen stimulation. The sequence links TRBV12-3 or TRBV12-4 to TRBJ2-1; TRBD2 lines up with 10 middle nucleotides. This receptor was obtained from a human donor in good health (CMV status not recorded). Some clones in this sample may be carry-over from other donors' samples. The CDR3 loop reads CASSVQLAGLYNEQFF. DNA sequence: TGTGCCAGCAGTGTCCAACTAGCGGGGCTATACAATGAGCAGTTCTTC.